This TCR beta chain was sequenced during a study of shared clonotypes between healthy human individuals. Findings and limits, study-wide: Represented diversity, genetic and exposure-history alike, was limited by few donors.

Note on this clone: Its antigen is not identified.

V shed 4 bases and J shed 5 bases, with 24 bases lying between them. There are 17 residues in the CDR3. The germline gives CDR1 SGHKS, CDR2 YYEKEE (reference sequence). Assay runs were performed at deep level. The assay was immunoSEQ multiplex PCR, and TCRdb's table has in-frame clones only and misses some. This table has roughly 890,000 clones, approximately 92% appearing once. The naive CD8 population came from CD45RO-negative cells selected for CCR7, without terminally differentiated effector memory CD45RA+ cells. The clonotype was recovered from a young man in good health. This chain uses TRBV5-5 with TRBJ2-5; a possible D gene is TRBD1 (6 bases). Specimen: naive CD8+ T cells sorted from blood. The DNA for the CDR3 is TGTGCCAGCAGCCCATACACCCTACGGGACACGGGGGAGACCCAGTACTTC. This translates into CASSPYTLRDTGETQYF.